This T cell receptor (beta chain) was sequenced during a study of CD8+CD57+ T cells in acquired aplastic anemia. About the study: Sorting CD4+ and CD8+ cells gave DNA averaging around 3 ug. Researchers reported that healthy donors averaged about 11 million reads for CD4+ cells. Whole-study findings and limits: Patients and controls shared 25 to 35 CD8+ CDR3 sequences, which appeared highly expressed in patients and within their immunodominant clones. Simpson's diversity of CD8+ cells was not significantly different in patients compared with controls.

The CDR3 is 12 residues long. The germline V and J ends were trimmed by 3 bases and 9 bases, with 12 bases remaining between them. Germline-derived CDR1 and CDR2 are ENHRY and SYGVKD. Genomic DNA served as template for TCR beta VDJ and CDR3 profiling. TCRdb reprocessed the reads with MiXCR, giving one entry per CDR3 protein. The table includes around 140,000 distinct CDR3 sequences, 35% to 50% detected once. On this clonotype: What it binds is not known. The missing conserved phenylalanine or tryptophan at the end of this CDR3 makes a read error likely.

V usage is TRBV10-3 and J usage is TRBJ2-7; maybe TRBD2 (6 bases). This TCR was recovered from a human donor in good health, serving as a control. Sequencing was done on a sample of sorted CD4+, CD8+, or CD8+CD57+ T cells (not recorded which) from PBMCs. The CDR3 nucleotides read TGTGCCATCAGTGAAGGGGCGGAGGGGCAGTACCTC. This sequence encodes CAISEGAEGQYL.